This TCR beta chain was captured by sequencing in a study of cytomegalovirus exposure and HLA in healthy donors. Study outcomes and limitations: There were some public TCRs occurring in many donors, but most TCR sequences were rare.

PCR employed 60 Vbeta and 13 Jbeta primers. TCRdb's copy holds only in-frame clones and misses some; the assay was immunoSEQ multiplex PCR. The sample lists tens of thousands of clones, more than 65% seen once, with about 2.8% in the top ten. Worth noting for this clone: Its target is unknown.

The receptor was isolated from a woman in her thirties in good health and CMV-seronegative. Sequencing was performed on PBMCs.

The CDR3 DNA follows: TGTGCCAGCAGCCCCAGGGGAGCCGGGGCCAACGTCCTGACTTTC. This gives the protein CASSPRGAGANVLTF. The rearrangement uses TRBV7-2 and TRBJ2-6; D is perhaps TRBD1 (6 bases). The germline V gene has CDR1 SGHTA and CDR2 FQGNSA. This CDR3 comprises 15 residues. Deletions cut 5 bases from V and 4 bases from J, with 12 bases between.